Below are 2 T cell receptor beta chains sequenced from a single sample in a study of CD8+ T cells in alopecia areata. Once RNA had been extracted, it was reverse transcribed into cDNA to act as the sequencing template. Sequencing was performed with immunoSEQ multiplex PCR; in TCRdb, only in-frame clones are kept and a portion is missing. The sample was found to contain roughly 110,000 clones, and every one recurs. Sequencing input: lesional skin. These receptors were taken from a C3H/HeJ mouse with alopecia areata. This mouse strain has H2-k as its MHC haplotype.

The table lists this clone with a few counts. Genes here carry mouse names. The sequenced CDR3 bases are TGTGCCAGCACCGCCTGGACAGGGATTTCCAACGAA. Translating it yields CASTAWTGISNE. The entire CDR3 sequence reads CASTAWTGISNERLFF. The chain has TRBV19 and TRBJ1-4, with 8 nucleotides matching TRBD1. From the germline J gene comes the end of the CDR3, since the read stops 4 residues before it. There are 16 residues in the CDR3. Per germline, CDR1 FNHDT and CDR2 SITEND (reference sequence). After removal of 6 bases from V and 0 bases from J, the junction contained 7 bases not matched to a gene.

This clone turned up a few times. Mouse gene names apply. With the read ending 4 residues before the CDR3 end, the germline J gene is used to fill in that end. This sequence joins TRBV1 and TRBJ1-4; no reliable D call. Germline V gene data show CDR1 as NSQYPW and CDR2 as LRSPGD (reference sequence). V shed 4 bases and J shed 0 bases, with 6 bases lying between them. CDR3 length: 14 residues. The CDR3 sequence is CTCSGTLSNERLFF. The covered CDR3 bases are TGCACCTGCAGTGGTACACTTTCCAACGAA.